The TCR beta chain described here comes from a study of T cell responses to AZD1222 COVID-19 vaccine. Points from the study as a whole: Possibly, clonal diversity was underestimated; donors were largely white British and included more females.

The repertoire was sequenced with immunoSEQ multiplex PCR; TCRdb's copy has only in-frame clones and lacks some. The sample yields 150,000 or so clones, around 91% seen once. Per germline, CDR1 MNHNY and CDR2 SVGAGI (reference sequence). V was trimmed by 2 bases and J by 3 bases, leaving 10 bases between them. CDR3 length equals 14 residues. A word on this clone: Its target is not known.

Sequenced here: peripheral blood, sampled on day 0 of AZD1222 vaccination. The chain recombines TRBV6-6 with TRBJ1-1; D not resolved. This TCR was recovered from an adult in good health. The CDR3 loop reads CASSYLPDHTEAFF. The CDR3 nucleotides read TGTGCCAGCAGTTACCTTCCGGACCACACTGAAGCTTTCTTT.